This T cell receptor (beta chain) originates from a study of cytomegalovirus exposure and HLA in healthy donors. The PCR made use of 60 Vbeta and 13 Jbeta primers. The data were produced by immunoSEQ multiplex PCR, yet TCRdb's version contains in-frame clones alone and is incomplete. This table holds some 31,000 clones. After removal of 5 bases from V and 3 bases from J, the junction contained 10 bases not matched to a gene. The CDR3 extends over 15 amino acids. CDR1 MNHEY and CDR2 SVGAGI come from the germline V gene. The chain carries TRBV6-5 and TRBJ2-7; 7 nucleotides match TRBD1. The sample was PBMCs. The sequence derives from a woman aged 35 to 49 in good health and CMV-seropositive. CDR3 residues: CASSKDRDRDYEQYF. The CDR3, as DNA: TGTGCCAGCAGTAAGGACCGAGACAGGGACTACGAGCAGTACTTC.